These T cell receptor beta chains were read from a single sample in a study of shared clonotypes between healthy human individuals. Profiled with immunoSEQ multiplex PCR; TCRdb holds only in-frame clones, not every one. The data show 980,000 or so clones, with 60% to 85% seen just once and roughly 1.5% held by the top ten. Material for sequencing was memory CD4+ T cells sorted from blood. The receptor source for this set is a man aged 18 to 30 in good health. Both conserved end residues are part of each CDR3. The order of the fields is V gene, J gene, D gene, clone size, CDR3 DNA, CDR3 protein. The D gene is left open where the match is weak. Only part of the rows carry a size: once, few, many, or a class if the clone is expanded.

v_gene: TRBV7-2
j_gene: TRBJ2-7
d_gene: TRBD1
abundance: .
CDR3nt: TGTGCCAGCAGCTCGGACAGGAGCTCCTACGAGCAGTACTTC
CDR3aa: CASSSDRSSYEQYF

v_gene: TRBV4-2
j_gene: TRBJ1-4
d_gene: TRBD1
abundance: .
CDR3nt: TGTGCCAGCAGCCAGACGACAGGGCGGGATGAAAAACTGTTTTTT
CDR3aa: CASSQTTGRDEKLFF

v_gene: TRBV7-9
j_gene: TRBJ1-1
d_gene: .
abundance: few
CDR3nt: TGTGCCAGCACCAGCTTCGGTCCAGGTGAAGCTTTCTTT
CDR3aa: CASTSFGPGEAFF

v_gene: TRBV6-5
j_gene: TRBJ2-3
d_gene: .
abundance: .
CDR3nt: TGTGCCAGCAGTTACTCAAGGGGAGGAGAAGCAGATACGCAGTATTTT
CDR3aa: CASSYSRGGEADTQYF

v_gene: TRBV5-1
j_gene: TRBJ2-2
d_gene: TRBD1
abundance: .
CDR3nt: TGCGCCAGCAGCTTGGACAGGGGGGACACCGGGGAGCTGTTTTTT
CDR3aa: CASSLDRGDTGELFF

v_gene: TRBV5-4
j_gene: TRBJ2-2
d_gene: .
abundance: .
CDR3nt: TGTGCCAGCAGCCCCCGAGTCACCTTGGGCACCGGGGAGCTGTTTTTT
CDR3aa: CASSPRVTLGTGELFF

v_gene: TRBV30
j_gene: TRBJ2-3
d_gene: .
abundance: .
CDR3nt: TGTGCCTGGAGCCCCTTGGGGGCGCGTTCAGATACGCAGTATTTT
CDR3aa: CAWSPLGARSDTQYF

v_gene: TRBV7-2
j_gene: TRBJ1-4
d_gene: .
abundance: .
CDR3nt: TGTGCCAGCAGCTTAGCGGGGATGGCAACTAATGAAAAACTGTTTTTT
CDR3aa: CASSLAGMATNEKLFF

v_gene: TRBV6-5
j_gene: TRBJ2-7
d_gene: TRBD2
abundance: .
CDR3nt: TGTGCCAGCGGCCCTAGCGGGAGGTACTACGAGCAGTACTTC
CDR3aa: CASGPSGRYYEQYF

v_gene: TRBV30
j_gene: TRBJ2-1
d_gene: .
abundance: .
CDR3nt: TGTGCCTGGGGGCTAGCTTCAGCGACCAATGAGCAGTTCTTC
CDR3aa: CAWGLASATNEQFF

v_gene: TRBV30
j_gene: TRBJ1-2
d_gene: .
abundance: .
CDR3nt: TGTGCCTGGGGAGGTAGTTTAAAACACTATGGCTACACCTTC
CDR3aa: CAWGGSLKHYGYTF